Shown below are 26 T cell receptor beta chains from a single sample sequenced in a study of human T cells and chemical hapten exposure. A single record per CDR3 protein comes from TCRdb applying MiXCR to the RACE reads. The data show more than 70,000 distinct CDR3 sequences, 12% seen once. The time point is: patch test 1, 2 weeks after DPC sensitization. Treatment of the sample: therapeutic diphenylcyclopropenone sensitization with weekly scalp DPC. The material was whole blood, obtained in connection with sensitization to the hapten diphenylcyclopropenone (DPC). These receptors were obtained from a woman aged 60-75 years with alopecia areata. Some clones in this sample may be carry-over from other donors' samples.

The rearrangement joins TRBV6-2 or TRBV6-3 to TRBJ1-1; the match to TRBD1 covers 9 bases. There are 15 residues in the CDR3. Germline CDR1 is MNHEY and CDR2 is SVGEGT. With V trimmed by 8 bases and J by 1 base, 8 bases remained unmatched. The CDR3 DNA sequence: TGTGCCAGCGGAACAGGGGGCCGGGGGAACACTGAAGCTTTCTTT. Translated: CASGTGGRGNTEAFF.

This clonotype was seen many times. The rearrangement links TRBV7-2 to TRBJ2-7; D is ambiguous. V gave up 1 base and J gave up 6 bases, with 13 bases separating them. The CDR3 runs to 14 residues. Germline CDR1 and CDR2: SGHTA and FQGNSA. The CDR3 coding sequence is TGTGCCAGCAGCTTAGTCCACAACGTGGGCGAGCAGTACTTC. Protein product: CASSLVHNVGEQYF.

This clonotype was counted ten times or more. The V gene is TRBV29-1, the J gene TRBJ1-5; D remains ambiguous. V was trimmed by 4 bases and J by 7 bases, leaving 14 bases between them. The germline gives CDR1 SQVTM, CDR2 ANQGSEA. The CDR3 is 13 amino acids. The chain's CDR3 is CSVGYAGGQPQHF. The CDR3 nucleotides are TGCAGCGTTGGGTACGCGGGCGGACAGCCCCAGCATTTT.

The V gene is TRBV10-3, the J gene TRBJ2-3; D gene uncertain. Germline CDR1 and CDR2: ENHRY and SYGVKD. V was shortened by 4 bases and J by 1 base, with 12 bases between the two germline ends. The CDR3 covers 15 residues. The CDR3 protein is CAISVGSVRTDTQYF. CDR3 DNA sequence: TGTGCCATCAGTGTGGGTTCTGTACGCACAGATACGCAGTATTTT.

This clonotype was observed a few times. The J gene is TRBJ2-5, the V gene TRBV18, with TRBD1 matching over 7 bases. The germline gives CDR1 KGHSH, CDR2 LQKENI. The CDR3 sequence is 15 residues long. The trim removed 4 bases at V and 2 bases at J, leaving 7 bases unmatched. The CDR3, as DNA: TGTGCCAGCTCACGGAACCCGGGACAGCAAGAGACCCAGTACTTC. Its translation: CASSRNPGQQETQYF. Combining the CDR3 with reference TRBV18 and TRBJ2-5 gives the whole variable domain NAGVMQNPRHLVRRRGQEARLRCSPMKGHSHVYWYRQLPEEGLKFMVYLQKENIIDESGMPKERFSAEFPKEGPSILRIQQVVRGDSAAYFCASSRNPGQQETQYFGPGTRLLVL.

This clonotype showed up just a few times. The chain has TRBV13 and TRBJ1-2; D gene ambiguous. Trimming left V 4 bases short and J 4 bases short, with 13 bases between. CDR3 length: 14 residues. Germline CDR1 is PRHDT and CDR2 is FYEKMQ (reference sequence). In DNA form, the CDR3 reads TGTGCCAGCAGCTCGAATCCAGGCTTCTATGGCTACACCTTC. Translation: CASSSNPGFYGYTF.

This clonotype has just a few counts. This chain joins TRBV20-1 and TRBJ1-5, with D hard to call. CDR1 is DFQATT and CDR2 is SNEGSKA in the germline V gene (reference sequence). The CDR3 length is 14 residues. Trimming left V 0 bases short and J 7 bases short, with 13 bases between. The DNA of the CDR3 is TGCAGTGCTAGAGATTTCAGAGGGCTCCAGCCCCAGCATTTT. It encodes CSARDFRGLQPQHF.

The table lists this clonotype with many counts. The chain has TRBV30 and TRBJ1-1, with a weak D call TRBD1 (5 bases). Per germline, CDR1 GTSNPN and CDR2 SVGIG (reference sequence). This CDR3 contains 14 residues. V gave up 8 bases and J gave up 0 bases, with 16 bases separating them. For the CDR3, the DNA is TGTGCCAGGGACCGAAAGGGCATGAACACTGAAGCTTTCTTT. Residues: CARDRKGMNTEAFF.

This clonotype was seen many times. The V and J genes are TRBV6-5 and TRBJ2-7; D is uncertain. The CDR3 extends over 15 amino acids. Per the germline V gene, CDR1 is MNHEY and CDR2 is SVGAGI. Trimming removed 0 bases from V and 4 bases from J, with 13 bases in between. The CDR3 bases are TGTGCCAGCAGTTACTCGAGGCTAGAAGCTTACGAGCAGTACTTC. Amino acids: CASSYSRLEAYEQYF.

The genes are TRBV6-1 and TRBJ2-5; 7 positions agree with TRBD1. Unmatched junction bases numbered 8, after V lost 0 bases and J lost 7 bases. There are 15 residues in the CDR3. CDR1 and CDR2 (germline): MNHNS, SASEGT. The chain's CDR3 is CASSEAGQGVSTQYF. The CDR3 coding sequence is TGTGCCAGCAGTGAAGCTGGGCAGGGGGTCTCGACCCAGTACTTC.

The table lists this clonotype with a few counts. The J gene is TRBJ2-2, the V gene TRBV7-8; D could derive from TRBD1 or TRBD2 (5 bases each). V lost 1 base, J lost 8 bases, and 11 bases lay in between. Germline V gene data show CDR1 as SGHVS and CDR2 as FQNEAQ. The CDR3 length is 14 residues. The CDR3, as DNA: TGTGCCAGCAGCTTAGTTGGGGGTATTGGGGAGCTGTTTTTT. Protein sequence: CASSLVGGIGELFF.

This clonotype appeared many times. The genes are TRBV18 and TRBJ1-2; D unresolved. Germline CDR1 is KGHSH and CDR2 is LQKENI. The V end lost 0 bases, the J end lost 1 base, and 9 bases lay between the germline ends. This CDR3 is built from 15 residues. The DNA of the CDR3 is TGTGCCAGCTCACCACCTTCTGCGGTTAACTATGGCTACACCTTC. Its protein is CASSPPSAVNYGYTF.

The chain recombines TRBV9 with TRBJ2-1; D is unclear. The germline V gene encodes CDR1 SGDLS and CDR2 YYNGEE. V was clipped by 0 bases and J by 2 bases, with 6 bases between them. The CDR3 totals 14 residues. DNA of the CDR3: TGTGCCAGCAGCGTAGCTACGGCCTACAATGAGCAGTTCTTC. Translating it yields CASSVATAYNEQFF.

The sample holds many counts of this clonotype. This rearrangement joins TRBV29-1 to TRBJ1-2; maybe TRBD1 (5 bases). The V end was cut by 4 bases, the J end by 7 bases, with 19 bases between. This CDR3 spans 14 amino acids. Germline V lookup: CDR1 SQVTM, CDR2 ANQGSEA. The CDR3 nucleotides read TGCAGCGTTGGAGAGGGACGGCCGATTGGTGGCTACACCTTC. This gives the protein CSVGEGRPIGGYTF.

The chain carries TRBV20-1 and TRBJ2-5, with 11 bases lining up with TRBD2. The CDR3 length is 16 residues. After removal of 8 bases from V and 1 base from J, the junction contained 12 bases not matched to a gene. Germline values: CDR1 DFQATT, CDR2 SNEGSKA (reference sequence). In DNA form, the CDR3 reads TGCAGTTATTTAGCGGGGGGGCCCCCAGTCCAAGAGACCCAGTACTTC. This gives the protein CSYLAGGPPVQETQYF.

CDR3 DNA: TGCAGTGCCCGAGTCGGGACGGTTTATGGCTACACCTTC. It encodes CSARVGTVYGYTF. The chain employs TRBV20-1 and TRBJ1-2, with TRBD1 as a possible D gene (5 bases). Trimming took off 6 bases at V and 5 bases at J, with 16 bases between the two ends. The CDR3 has 13 residues. Germline values: CDR1 DFQATT, CDR2 SNEGSKA (reference sequence).

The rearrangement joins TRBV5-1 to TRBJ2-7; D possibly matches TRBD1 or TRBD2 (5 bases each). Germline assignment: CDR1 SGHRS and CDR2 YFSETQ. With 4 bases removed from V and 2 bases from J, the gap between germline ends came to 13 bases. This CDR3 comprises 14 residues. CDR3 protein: CASSTGTVAYEQYF. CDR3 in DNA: TGCGCCAGCAGCACCGGGACGGTCGCCTACGAGCAGTACTTC.

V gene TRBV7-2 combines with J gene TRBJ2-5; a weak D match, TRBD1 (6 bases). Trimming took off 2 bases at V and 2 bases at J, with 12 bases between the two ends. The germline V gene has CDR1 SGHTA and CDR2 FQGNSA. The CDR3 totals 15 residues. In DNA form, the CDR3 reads TGTGCCAGCAGCTTAAACGGACAGATACAAGAGACCCAGTACTTC. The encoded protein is CASSLNGQIQETQYF.

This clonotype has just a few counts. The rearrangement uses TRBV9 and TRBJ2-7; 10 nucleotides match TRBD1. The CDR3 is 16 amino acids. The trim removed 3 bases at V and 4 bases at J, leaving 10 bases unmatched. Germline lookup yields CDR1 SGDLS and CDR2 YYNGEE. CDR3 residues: CASSALPGQGSYEQYF. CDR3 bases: TGTGCCAGCAGCGCGCTCCCGGGACAGGGGTCGTACGAGCAGTACTTC.

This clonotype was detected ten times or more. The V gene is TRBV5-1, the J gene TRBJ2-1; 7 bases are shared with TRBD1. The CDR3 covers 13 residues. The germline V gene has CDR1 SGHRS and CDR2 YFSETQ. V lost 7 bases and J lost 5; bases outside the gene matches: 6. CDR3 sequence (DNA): TGCGCCAGCTCCACTACAGGGGACAATGAGCAGTTCTTC. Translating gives CASSTTGDNEQFF.

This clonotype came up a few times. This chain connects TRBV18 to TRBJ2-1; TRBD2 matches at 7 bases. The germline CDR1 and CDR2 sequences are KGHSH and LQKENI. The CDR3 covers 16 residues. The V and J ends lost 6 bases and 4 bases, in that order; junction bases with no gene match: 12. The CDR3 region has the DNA TGTGCCAGCTCCCCTCTCCACGGGGAGGGATACAATGAGCAGTTCTTC. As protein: CASSPLHGEGYNEQFF.

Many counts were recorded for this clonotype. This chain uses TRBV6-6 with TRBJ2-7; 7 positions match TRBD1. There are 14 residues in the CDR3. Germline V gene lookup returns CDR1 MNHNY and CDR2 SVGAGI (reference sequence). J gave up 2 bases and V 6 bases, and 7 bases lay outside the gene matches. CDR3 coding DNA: TGTGCCAGCAGACGGGGTCAGGGGGCCTACGAGCAGTACTTC. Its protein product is CASRRGQGAYEQYF.

This chain's CDR3 is CSATEFDMNTEAFF. The CDR3 coding sequence is TGCAGTGCTACAGAGTTTGACATGAACACTGAAGCTTTCTTT. The V and J genes are TRBV20-1 and TRBJ1-1; D ambiguous. Germline V lookup: CDR1 DFQATT, CDR2 SNEGSKA (reference sequence). The V and J ends lost 4 bases and 0 bases respectively, with 12 bases between them. CDR3 length equals 14 residues.

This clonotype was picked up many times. The CDR3 reads CASSLSGQETQYF. CDR3 DNA sequence: TGCGCCAGCAGCTTGTCAGGGCAAGAGACCCAGTACTTC. The J gene is TRBJ2-5, the V gene TRBV5-1; possibly TRBD1 for D (5 bases). The CDR3 spans 13 residues. The germline gives CDR1 SGHRS, CDR2 YFSETQ. The V and J ends lost 1 base and 2 bases respectively, with 6 bases between them.

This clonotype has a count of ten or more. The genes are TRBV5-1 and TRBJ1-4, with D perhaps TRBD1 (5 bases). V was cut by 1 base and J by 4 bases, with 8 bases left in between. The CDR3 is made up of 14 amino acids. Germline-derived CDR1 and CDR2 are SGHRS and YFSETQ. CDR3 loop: CASSLPGSNEKLFF. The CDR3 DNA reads TGCGCCAGCAGCTTGCCAGGGAGTAATGAAAAACTGTTTTTT.

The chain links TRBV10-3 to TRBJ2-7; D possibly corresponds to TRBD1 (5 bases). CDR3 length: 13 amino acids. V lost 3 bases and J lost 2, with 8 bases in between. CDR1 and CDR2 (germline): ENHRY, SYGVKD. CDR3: CAISERQTYEQYF. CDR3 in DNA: TGTGCCATCAGTGAACGACAGACCTACGAGCAGTACTTC.